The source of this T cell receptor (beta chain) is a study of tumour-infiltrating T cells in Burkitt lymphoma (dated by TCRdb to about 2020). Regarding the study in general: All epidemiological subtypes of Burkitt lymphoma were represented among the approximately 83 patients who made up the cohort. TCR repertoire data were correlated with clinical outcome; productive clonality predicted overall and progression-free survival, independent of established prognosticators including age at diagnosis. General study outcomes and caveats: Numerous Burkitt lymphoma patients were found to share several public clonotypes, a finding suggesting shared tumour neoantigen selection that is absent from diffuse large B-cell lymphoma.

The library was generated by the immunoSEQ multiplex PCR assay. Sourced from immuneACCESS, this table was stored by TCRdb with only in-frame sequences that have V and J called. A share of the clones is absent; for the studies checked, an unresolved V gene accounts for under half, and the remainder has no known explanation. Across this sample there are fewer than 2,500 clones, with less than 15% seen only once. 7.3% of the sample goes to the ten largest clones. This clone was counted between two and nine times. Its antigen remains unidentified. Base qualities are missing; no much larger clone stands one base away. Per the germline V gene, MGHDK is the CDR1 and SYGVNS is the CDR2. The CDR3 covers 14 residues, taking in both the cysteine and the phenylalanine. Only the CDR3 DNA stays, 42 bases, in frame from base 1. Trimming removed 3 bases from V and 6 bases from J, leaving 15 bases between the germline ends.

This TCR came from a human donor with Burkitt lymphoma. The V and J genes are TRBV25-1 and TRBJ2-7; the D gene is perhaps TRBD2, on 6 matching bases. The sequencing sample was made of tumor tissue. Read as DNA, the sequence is TGTGCCAGCAGTGATTTCAGGGAGGCAGGCGAGCAGTACTTC. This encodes CASSDFREAGEQYF.